This T cell receptor (beta chain) was retrieved from a study of T cell clonality in common variable immunodeficiency. The ends were cut back, 3 bases at V and 5 bases at J, with 12 bases in the middle. Per germline, CDR1 MNHNS and CDR2 SASEGT. The CDR3 has 14 amino acids. This clone was observed at least ten times. The sequence runs out 3 residues before the end of the CDR3; the remainder is reconstructed from the germline J gene. The table came from immunoSEQ multiplex PCR; TCRdb's copy has only in-frame clones and leaves some out. This sample has more than 35,000 clones, each found more than once. The gene calls are TRBV6-1 and TRBJ2-3; no clear D. Source material: peripheral blood mononuclear cells. This sequence originates from a person aged 18 to 75 in good health. CDR3 region: CASSEGPRKDTQYF. Incomplete CDR3 DNA: TGTGCCAGCAGTGAGGGCCCTCGAAAAGATACG.